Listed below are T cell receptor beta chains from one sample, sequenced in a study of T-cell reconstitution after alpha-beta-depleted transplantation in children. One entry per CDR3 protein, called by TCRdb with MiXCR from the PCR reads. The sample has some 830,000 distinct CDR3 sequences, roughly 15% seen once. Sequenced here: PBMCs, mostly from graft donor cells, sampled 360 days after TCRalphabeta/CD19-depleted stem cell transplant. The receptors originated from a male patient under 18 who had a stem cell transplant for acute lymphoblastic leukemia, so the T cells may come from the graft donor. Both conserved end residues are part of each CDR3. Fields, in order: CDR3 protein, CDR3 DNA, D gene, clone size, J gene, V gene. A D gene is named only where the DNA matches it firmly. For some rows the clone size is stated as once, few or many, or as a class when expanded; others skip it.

cdr3_aa: CASSLTTGAGSEKLFF
cdr3_nt: TGCGCCAGCAGCTTGACCACAGGGGCCGGTTCGGAAAAACTGTTTTTT
d_call: TRBD1
clone_size: few
j_call: TRBJ1-4
v_call: TRBV5-1

cdr3_aa: CASSLALARRAGDEKLFF
cdr3_nt: NA
d_call: NA
clone_size: many
j_call: TRBJ1-4
v_call: TRBV11-2

cdr3_aa: CSAQLAAQETQYF
cdr3_nt: TGCAGTGCCCAACTAGCGGCCCAAGAGACCCAGTACTTC
d_call: TRBD2
clone_size: few
j_call: TRBJ2-5
v_call: TRBV20-1

cdr3_aa: CAISDPETGARGNQPQHF
cdr3_nt: TGTGCCATCAGTGACCCCGAAACCGGGGCCCGGGGCAATCAGCCCCAGCATTTT
d_call: NA
clone_size: NA
j_call: TRBJ1-5
v_call: TRBV10-3

cdr3_aa: CASRPTGANEQFF
cdr3_nt: TGTGCCAGCAGACCAACAGGGGCGAATGAGCAGTTCTTC
d_call: TRBD1
clone_size: few
j_call: TRBJ2-1
v_call: TRBV7-8

cdr3_aa: CSAESPQYHTEAFF
cdr3_nt: TGCAGTGCTGAAAGCCCCCAATACCACACTGAAGCTTTCTTT
d_call: NA
clone_size: few
j_call: TRBJ1-1
v_call: TRBV20-1

cdr3_aa: CASSIRLAGAQETQYF
cdr3_nt: TGTGCCAGCAGCATAAGACTAGCGGGTGCCCAAGAGACCCAGTACTTC
d_call: NA
clone_size: NA
j_call: TRBJ2-5
v_call: TRBV21-1

cdr3_aa: CASSGGGRSQGDEQFF
cdr3_nt: TGTGCCAGCAGCGGGGGGGGGCGGTCCCAGGGGGATGAGCAGTTCTTC
d_call: NA
clone_size: NA
j_call: TRBJ2-1
v_call: TRBV2

cdr3_aa: CASSLDPGLAMFYEQYF
cdr3_nt: TGTGCCAGCAGCTTAGACCCGGGACTAGCGATGTTCTACGAGCAGTACTTC
d_call: TRBD2
clone_size: few
j_call: TRBJ2-7
v_call: TRBV11-2

cdr3_aa: CASRQLYGYTF
cdr3_nt: TGTGCCAGCAGGCAACTCTATGGCTACACCTTC
d_call: NA
clone_size: NA
j_call: TRBJ1-2
v_call: TRBV11-2

cdr3_aa: CASSPGQTYGYTF
cdr3_nt: TGTGCCAGCAGTCCAGGGCAAACCTATGGCTACACCTTC
d_call: NA
clone_size: many
j_call: TRBJ1-2
v_call: TRBV12-3/TRBV12-4

cdr3_aa: CATSTVRGVTASNEQFF
cdr3_nt: TGTGCCACCAGCACGGTCCGGGGGGTTACGGCTTCCAATGAGCAGTTCTTC
d_call: TRBD2
clone_size: many
j_call: TRBJ2-1
v_call: TRBV15

cdr3_aa: CASSPRTSGRVGTQYF
cdr3_nt: TGTGCCAGCAGCCCTCGGACTAGCGGGAGAGTTGGTACGCAGTATTTT
d_call: TRBD2
clone_size: NA
j_call: TRBJ2-3
v_call: TRBV7-3

cdr3_aa: CASSQAGGLTDTQYF
cdr3_nt: TGTGCCAGCAGCCAAGCGGGCGGGCTCACAGATACGCAGTATTTT
d_call: NA
clone_size: NA
j_call: TRBJ2-3
v_call: TRBV3-1

cdr3_aa: CATSRETSGYYEQYF
cdr3_nt: TGTGCCACCAGCAGAGAGACTAGCGGGTACTACGAGCAGTACTTC
d_call: TRBD2
clone_size: few
j_call: TRBJ2-7
v_call: TRBV15

cdr3_aa: CASSPKTTSVSSYEQYF
cdr3_nt: TGTGCCAGCAGTCCCAAAACCACTAGCGTCAGCTCCTACGAGCAGTACTTC
d_call: TRBD2
clone_size: few
j_call: TRBJ2-7
v_call: TRBV7-9

cdr3_aa: CASSPRTGRAKNIQYF
cdr3_nt: TGTGCCAGCAGCCCTCGGACAGGGAGAGCCAAAAACATTCAGTACTTC
d_call: TRBD1
clone_size: NA
j_call: TRBJ2-4
v_call: TRBV7-9

cdr3_aa: CASSEGQGAFSDGYTF
cdr3_nt: TGTGCCAGCAGTGAAGGGCAGGGGGCATTCTCGGATGGCTACACCTTC
d_call: TRBD1
clone_size: few
j_call: TRBJ1-2
v_call: TRBV2

cdr3_aa: CASSLRGGRTSYNEQFF
cdr3_nt: TGTGCCAGCAGCTTAAGGGGCGGGAGGACCTCCTACAATGAGCAGTTCTTC
d_call: TRBD2
clone_size: NA
j_call: TRBJ2-1
v_call: TRBV11-1

cdr3_aa: CASSLRDRCTDTQYF
cdr3_nt: TGTGCCAGCAGCCTCCGGGACCGATGCACAGATACGCAGTATTTT
d_call: NA
clone_size: NA
j_call: TRBJ2-3
v_call: TRBV7-4

cdr3_aa: CASSFSHRTIRYEQYF
cdr3_nt: TGTGCCAGCAGCTTCAGTCACAGAACTATTCGTTACGAGCAGTACTTC
d_call: NA
clone_size: few
j_call: TRBJ2-7
v_call: TRBV7-9

cdr3_aa: CASSPLGGAPDTQYF
cdr3_nt: TGTGCCAGCAGTCCCCTGGGGGGGGCTCCAGATACGCAGTATTTT
d_call: NA
clone_size: few
j_call: TRBJ2-3
v_call: TRBV12-3/TRBV12-4

cdr3_aa: CASSSFGREADNEQFF
cdr3_nt: TGTGCCAGCAGCTCTTTTGGGCGGGAGGCCGACAATGAGCAGTTCTTC
d_call: TRBD2
clone_size: NA
j_call: TRBJ2-1
v_call: TRBV11-2

cdr3_aa: CASSQGTGNYEQYF
cdr3_nt: TGCGCCAGCAGCCAAGGGACAGGGAACTACGAGCAGTACTTC
d_call: TRBD1
clone_size: few
j_call: TRBJ2-7
v_call: TRBV4-1

cdr3_aa: CASSFRGTRETQYF
cdr3_nt: TGTGCCAGCAGCTTCAGGGGAACCCGGGAGACCCAGTACTTC
d_call: NA
clone_size: many
j_call: TRBJ2-5
v_call: TRBV7-9

cdr3_aa: CASSFRGLYGYTF
cdr3_nt: TGTGCCAGCAGTTTTAGAGGGCTCTATGGCTACACCTTC
d_call: NA
clone_size: NA
j_call: TRBJ1-2
v_call: TRBV27

cdr3_aa: CASSLTENQPQHF
cdr3_nt: TGTGCCAGCAGTTTGACAGAGAATCAGCCCCAGCATTTT
d_call: NA
clone_size: NA
j_call: TRBJ1-5
v_call: TRBV27

cdr3_aa: CSATRSSEYNEQFF
cdr3_nt: TGCAGTGCCACTCGTTCTAGCGAATACAATGAGCAGTTCTTC
d_call: NA
clone_size: few
j_call: TRBJ2-1
v_call: TRBV20-1

cdr3_aa: CSVGWLHREADTQYF
cdr3_nt: TGCAGCGTTGGGTGGCTACACCGGGAGGCAGATACGCAGTATTTT
d_call: TRBD2
clone_size: NA
j_call: TRBJ2-3
v_call: TRBV29-1

cdr3_aa: CASSLGRPSVNTEAFF
cdr3_nt: TGCGCCAGCAGCTTGGGGCGGCCGTCAGTGAACACTGAAGCTTTCTTT
d_call: NA
clone_size: NA
j_call: TRBJ1-1
v_call: TRBV5-1

cdr3_aa: CSALTGGRSYGYTF
cdr3_nt: TGCAGTGCGCTGACAGGGGGGCGTAGCTATGGCTACACCTTC
d_call: TRBD1
clone_size: NA
j_call: TRBJ1-2
v_call: TRBV20-1

cdr3_aa: CASSYAGQNYGYTF
cdr3_nt: TGTGCCAGCAGTTATGCAGGGCAAAACTATGGCTACACCTTC
d_call: NA
clone_size: NA
j_call: TRBJ1-2
v_call: TRBV27

cdr3_aa: CASSHRSGGGYEQYF
cdr3_nt: TGTGCCAGCAGTCACCGCTCGGGGGGCGGCTACGAGCAGTACTTC
d_call: NA
clone_size: NA
j_call: TRBJ2-7
v_call: TRBV27

cdr3_aa: CASSADAYQETQYF
cdr3_nt: TGTGCCAGCAGTGCCGACGCCTACCAAGAGACCCAGTACTTC
d_call: NA
clone_size: NA
j_call: TRBJ2-5
v_call: TRBV12-3/TRBV12-4

cdr3_aa: CASSLGGVRARETQYF
cdr3_nt: TGTGCCAGCAGCTTGGGGGGCGTAAGGGCACGGGAGACCCAGTACTTC
d_call: NA
clone_size: few
j_call: TRBJ2-5
v_call: TRBV7-2

cdr3_aa: CAISGSGTGELFF
cdr3_nt: TGTGCCATCAGTGGCAGCGGCACCGGGGAGCTGTTTTTT
d_call: NA
clone_size: NA
j_call: TRBJ2-2
v_call: TRBV10-3

cdr3_aa: CASSSLEPVGANVLTF
cdr3_nt: TGTGCCAGCAGTTCCCTAGAACCGGTTGGGGCCAACGTCCTGACTTTC
d_call: NA
clone_size: NA
j_call: TRBJ2-6
v_call: TRBV27

cdr3_aa: CASSPGHVLGNEQFF
cdr3_nt: TGTGCCAGCAGTCCTGGACACGTATTAGGCAATGAGCAGTTCTTC
d_call: NA
clone_size: few
j_call: TRBJ2-1
v_call: TRBV12-3/TRBV12-4

cdr3_aa: CASSLGFSRSSYNSPLHF
cdr3_nt: TGCGCCAGCAGCTTGGGGTTTTCCAGGAGCTCCTATAATTCACCCCTCCACTTT
d_call: NA
clone_size: NA
j_call: TRBJ1-6
v_call: TRBV5-1

cdr3_aa: CASSSPRQGMNTEAFF
cdr3_nt: TGCGCCAGCAGCTCCCCTCGACAGGGGATGAACACTGAAGCTTTCTTT
d_call: TRBD1
clone_size: few
j_call: TRBJ1-1
v_call: TRBV5-1

cdr3_aa: CASTRAGTSGPSSYNEQFF
cdr3_nt: TGCGCCAGCACCCGGGCCGGGACTAGCGGACCGAGCTCCTACAATGAGCAGTTCTTC
d_call: TRBD2
clone_size: NA
j_call: TRBJ2-1
v_call: TRBV4-1

cdr3_aa: CATGGLAEVYEQYF
cdr3_nt: TGTGCCACCGGGGGACTAGCGGAGGTCTACGAGCAGTACTTC
d_call: TRBD2
clone_size: NA
j_call: TRBJ2-7
v_call: TRBV15

cdr3_aa: CSARGAGWTGELFF
cdr3_nt: TGCAGTGCTAGAGGGGCGGGATGGACCGGGGAGCTGTTTTTT
d_call: NA
clone_size: many
j_call: TRBJ2-2
v_call: TRBV20-1